The clone carrying this T cell receptor beta chain was recorded once. Antigen specificity is unknown. The sample comes from a study of siplizumab effects on memory and regulatory T cells. This CDR3 spans 16 amino acids. Germline CDR1 is SGDLS and CDR2 is YYNGEE. The J segment lost 2 bases and the V segment lost 0 bases, leaving 5 bases of the junction unmatched. Profiling relied on immunoSEQ multiplex PCR, and the TCRdb table lists in-frame clones only, not all of them. Seen here are about 100,000 clones, around 93% observed once, and the top ten hold 1% to 1.5%. Findings and caveats of the study: In roughly 75-96% of proliferating CD4+ or CD8+ clones, a naive or memory phenotype could not be assigned. Where siplizumab was present, mappable alloreactive CD4+ clones averaged around 69% Treg-derived, compared with less than 35% in controls. Alloreactive sequences that could be traced to unstimulated CD4+ memory cells showed a significant reduction under siplizumab. Solely a minor proportion of alloreactive clones could be assigned to unstimulated subsets.

The receptor comes from a human donor in good health. The chain is built from TRBV9 and TRBJ2-3; 8 bases fit TRBD2. Sequencing was carried out using non-Treg CD4+ T cells sorted from blood. Here the CDR3 DNA reads TGTGCCAGCAGCGTAGATGCGGGAGGCCCCACAGATACGCAGTATTTT. Its translation: CASSVDAGGPTDTQYF.